This TCR beta chain originates from a study of cytomegalovirus exposure and HLA in healthy donors (dated by TCRdb to about 2017). Concerning the study at large: An earlier analysis of around 600 of the donors reported approximately 290 Gb of sequence data and some 100 million unique TCR beta sequences from 150 million to 200 million T cells. Rather than using new phenotypic data, the later analysis identified candidate immune exposures from TCR beta sequences and from how often those sequences occurred across donors. Genome-wide SNP genotypes for about 55% of the roughly 670 donors were used in a later genetic analysis, which treated that subset as a discovery cohort. A few DR-DQ haplotypes were treated as single units for association and clustering because of strong linkage in the cohort. HLA typing covered class I and class II loci at four-digit resolution. A later analysis re-analyzed previously published TCR beta repertoires from 660 or so donors and added high-resolution HLA genotyping to study TCR occurrence patterns. An earlier analysis of around 540 of the donors applied high-throughput TCR beta sequencing to assess whether each TCR beta V gene segment acted as functional or pseudogenic. Alongside the repertoire data, information on donor age, sex, ethnicity and CMV serostatus was compiled. To predict cytomegalovirus infection status, the study brought together high-throughput TCR immunosequencing, statistical association of individual TCRs with disease status, and machine learning. Using immunosequencing, the study profiled T cell repertoires from 666 subjects and related those repertoires to cytomegalovirus serostatus. Across some 400 genotyped donors of the cohort, an average of approximately 200,000 unique TCR beta nucleotide sequences per donor were sequenced, and approximately 17% of those sequences were non-productive. The aim of the study was to test whether cataloging public T cell receptors could identify signatures of past pathogen exposure. All discovery cohort repertoires had been generated on a single sequencing platform. Besides the first cohort of around 670 subjects, a separate validation cohort made up of 120 different subjects was used. Typing coverage varied by locus: roughly 620-640 donors for A, B, C, DRB1 and DQB1; approximately 500 for DQA1; about 590 for DPA1; 400 to 480 for DPB1. An early release covering 550 to 700 HLA-typed donors comprised roughly 300 gigabases of sequencing data and around 80 million unique TCR sequences. Of the approximately 370 genotyped donors, 80% to 90% were placed in the genetic ancestry cluster associated with self-reported Caucasian donors.

The cohort consisted of 670 or so healthy bone marrow donors. All cohort members were sampled while nominally healthy, although unrecorded immune exposures were likely present. The donor was CMV seropositive and was included in the group of almost 300 seropositive cohort members. A peripheral blood sample was provided by each donor, and peripheral blood mononuclear cells were used for TCR beta sequencing. The Qiagen DNeasy Blood Extraction Kit was used to extract genomic DNA from the blood cell samples. The CDR3 numbers 15 residues from cysteine through phenylalanine. The kept DNA is CDR3 alone, 45 bases in frame from the first base. V was cut back by 1 base and J by 0 bases, leaving a gap of 6 bases between them. The germline V gene provides CDR1 SGHVS and CDR2 FNYEAQ. Findings and caveats that apply to the study as a whole: Because counts were too low, roughly 18 rarely observed V segments, including chromosome 9 orphons, were left out of the earlier analysis of some 640 of the donors. Because some donors lacked HLA typing at each locus, the association tests relied only on the typed subset. When HLA alleles, especially DR and DQ, strongly co-occurred, attributing TCR associations to individual alleles was difficult. Only TCR beta chains were sequenced in this cohort, and the absence of alpha or paired-chain data limited detectable features. In a later genetic analysis, a missense DCLRE1C variant was associated with V-gene and J-gene trimming of TCR beta chains, and the association was replicated in an independent cohort. The sequencing pipeline was judged likely to have produced a cluster of highly shared sequence variants as a technical artifact. In a later analysis, HLA-associated TCR beta chains were found to be more clonally expanded and to have lower generation probabilities than equally common non-associated chains. According to a later analysis, parvovirus B19, influenza, CMV and Epstein-Barr virus appeared linked to several top co-occurrence clusters. In vitro tests confirmed that three of the cytomegalovirus-associated TCR beta chains recognize cytomegalovirus antigens. Most TCR sequences were observed very rarely across donors, whereas some public TCRs were present in many individuals. The classifier was reported to diagnose cytomegalovirus status with high specificity and sensitivity in both the original cohort and the validation cohort. Compared with the approximately 600-donor mean, donors in an Asian-associated ancestry cluster had fewer N-insertions in productive TCRs, according to a later genetic analysis. According to a later analysis, TCR association rates differed among HLA loci, with DRB1 alleles showing the most associated TCRs and HLA-C alleles showing the fewest. It was suggested by the authors that the approach could potentially be generalized to other disease states and immunological phenotypes. Broadly in line with IMGT annotations, most TCR beta V segments showed up in productive rearrangements about 90% or about 30% of the time in an earlier analysis of several hundred of the donors. CMV serostatus was the only immune exposure information available for the cohort. Linkage disequilibrium might explain the correlated functional status among segregating V segments, but an unknown experimental factor could not be ruled out. Sequencing depth was assumed to be roughly uniform across donors in the presence/absence analyses, though that assumption may not hold. The 87-base-pair reads could not distinguish some IMGT-functional V segments, including TRBV6-2 and TRBV6-3, so those segments were excluded. The study listed 164 TCR beta chains as associated with cytomegalovirus. Specific HLA alleles were associated with 15,000 to 20,000 TCR beta sequences at a false discovery rate of 0.05 in a later analysis. A further reported finding was that TCR beta sequences accurately predicted the HLA-A and HLA-B alleles for most subjects in the first cohort. According to a later analysis, most CMV-associated TCR beta chains appeared to be HLA-restricted, and the HLA associations seemed to be driven largely by CMV exposure.

The library was made by the immunoSEQ multiplex PCR assay. For the multiplex PCR, a mixture combining 60 forward primers for TCR Vbeta segments and 13 reverse primers for TCR Jbeta segments was used. The CDR3 region of rearranged TCR beta genes was amplified from genomic DNA by a multiplex PCR assay. On the Illumina HiSeq System, the amplified TCR beta libraries were sequenced as 87-base-pair reads. The authors' pipeline ran thus. A later analysis counted 65 million to 90 million unique TCR beta chains across the 690 or so repertoires, and 10 million to 12 million of these chains were shared by at least two donors. Raw reads were error-corrected and collapsed into unique sequences with a nearest-neighbor algorithm that merged closely related sequences to remove PCR and sequencing errors. To assign V, D and J gene segments, CDR3 sequences were aligned to IMGT reference sequences. For a sequence to be retained, at least a six-nucleotide match to both a V gene segment and a J gene segment was required. Rearrangements were classified as productive when the CDR3 lacked stop codons and remained in frame with V and J, and all other rearrangements were classified as non-productive. Following IMGT convention, CDR3 was defined as the stretch from the second conserved V-encoded cysteine to the conserved J-encoded phenylalanine. The earlier analysis of roughly 590 of the donors excluded sequences that lacked an unambiguous match to a single V gene segment. In an earlier analysis of around 590 of the donors, a V segment was called functional when productive rearrangements were above 56.7%, and segregating when the standard deviation between donors exceeded 5%. A statistical classification framework was built to diagnose cytomegalovirus status from the catalog of TCR beta chain sequences. In a later analysis, TCR nucleotide sequences were compared against IMGT/GENE-DB human TR gene sequences so that V and J genes could be assigned. In a later analysis, CDR3 sequences and most-parsimonious VDJ recombination scenarios were assigned using the TCRdist pipeline. In a later analysis, each TCR beta chain was defined by its CDR3 amino acid sequence together with its V-gene family, and reads without a unique V-gene family were excluded. As a way to deal with suspected cross-contamination and a sequencing artifact, a later analysis dropped roughly 620 nucleotide sequences that were highly shared and had low generation probability. For each public chain, a later analysis derived a clonal expansion index from normalized ranks of inferred template counts within each repertoire. Generation probabilities in a later analysis came from a VDJ recombination model fitted to out-of-frame rearrangements, and those results were checked against IGoR. Hypergeometric tests were used in a later analysis to score TCR-TCR, TCR-HLA and TCR-CMV co-occurrence, with a repertoire-size bias correction applied to the TCR pairs. A later analysis estimated false discovery rates by permuting HLA or CMV assignments 20 times. In a later analysis, co-occurring TCRs were grouped using DBSCAN, and TCRdist sequence similarity was added for clustering within HLA-allele-positive subsets. Repertoires with fewer than 30,000 or more than 120,000 public chains were left out of co-occurrence clustering, as were about 5 repertoires with anomalous nucleotide sharing. Not all clones reach the TCRdb copy of this immuneACCESS table, which keeps in-frame sequences only. Checked studies attribute under half of the gap to unresolved V genes and leave the rest unexplained. V, J and clone size are those of that table, while D and trimming were read from the DNA. The table for this sample lists tens of thousands of clones. 10% to 15% of the sample comes from the top ten.

A remark on this clone: The antigen it binds to is not known.

In this chain, TRBV7-6 is recombined with TRBJ2-2; a tentative D call is TRBD1 (5 bases match). The sequenced sample consisted of PBMCs. The sequence derives from a woman aged 25-40 years in good health and CMV-seropositive. Read as DNA, the sequence is TGTGCCAGCAGCTTAGTCAGGGCGAACACCGGGGAGCTGTTTTTT. Its protein product is CASSLVRANTGELFF.